This T cell receptor beta chain was identified during a study of Ad26.COV2.S vaccination and SARS-CoV-2 variants. In the study overall: Once, or twice with 56 days between doses, Ad26.COV2.S was given intramuscularly.

Described treatment: 15 to 20 received Ad26.COV2.S at low or high dose, single or two shots; roughly 5 received placebo; per-sample allocation not given. On day 63 after the first injection, vaccine and placebo recipients gave samples. CDR1 and CDR2 from the germline V gene are SGDLS and YYNGEE. The CDR3 loop spans 13 amino acids. V shed 2 bases and J shed 5 bases, with 10 bases lying between them. Overall study findings and caveats: Recipients given vaccine exceeded placebo recipients in spike-specific TCR breadth.

A note on this clone: Its cognate antigen is unknown.

Clones were sequenced by immunoSEQ multiplex PCR, and TCRdb holds only the in-frame ones, with some missing. The data show more than 300,000 clones, more than 70% seen once. This sequence originates from a person between 18 and 65 years old who received the Ad26.COV2.S COVID-19 vaccine or a placebo. This chain links TRBV9 with TRBJ1-2; D may be TRBD1 (5 bases). This specimen was peripheral blood, taken in a trial of Ad26.COV2.S vaccine versus placebo. CDR3 bases: TGTGCCAGCAGCGTGGGGCAGGGATATGGCTACACCTTC. Amino acids: CASSVGQGYGYTF.